The 25 T cell receptor beta chains reported below all come from one sample, sequenced in a study of cytomegalovirus exposure and HLA in healthy donors. PCR primers comprised 60 Vbeta and 13 Jbeta primers. Libraries were prepared by immunoSEQ multiplex PCR; TCRdb keeps only in-frame clonotypes and omits some of them. Of about 130,000 clones in the sample, around 73% were seen once. Sequencing was performed on PBMCs. The source of these receptors is a human donor in good health.

This chain joins TRBV7-6 and TRBJ2-7, with 8 nucleotides matching TRBD2. After removal of 5 bases from V and 3 bases from J, the junction contained 9 bases not matched to a gene. Per germline, CDR1 SGHVS and CDR2 FNYEAQ. The CDR3 is 15 amino acids. CDR3 in DNA: TGTGCCAGCAGCCCGAGCGGGAGTCTAGTCTACGAGCAGTACTTC. Residues: CASSPSGSLVYEQYF.

This chain connects TRBV4-3 to TRBJ2-2; D is unresolved. Germline CDR1 is LGHNA and CDR2 is YSLEER. V lost 4 bases, J lost 1 base, and 10 bases lay in between. This CDR3 region has 15 residues. The CDR3 sequence is CASSLHVGNTGELFF. In nucleotides, the CDR3 is TGCGCCAGCAGCCTGCACGTCGGGAACACCGGGGAGCTGTTTTTT.

The chain combines TRBV19 with TRBJ2-2; the D gene is possibly TRBD2 (6 bases). CDR1 LNHDA and CDR2 SQIVND come from the germline V gene (reference sequence). The CDR3 has 15 amino acids. Trimming stripped 8 bases from V and 3 bases from J, with 16 bases between. CDR3 sequence (DNA): TGTGCCAGTCGGATCGGTCCGGGGGACACCGGGGAGCTGTTTTTT. This gives the protein CASRIGPGDTGELFF.

The rearrangement uses TRBV9 and TRBJ2-2; 7 nucleotides align to TRBD1. This CDR3 has 16 amino acids. Trimming took 1 base from V and 6 from J; bases not matched to a gene: 9. From germline, CDR1 is SGDLS and CDR2 YYNGEE. The CDR3 loop reads CASSVTRTGPPGELFF. In DNA, the CDR3 is TGTGCCAGCAGCGTAACGAGGACAGGACCGCCCGGGGAGCTGTTTTTT.

This clone was detected once. The chain uses TRBV7-3 and TRBJ2-7; 8 bases line up with TRBD1. The CDR3 consists of 14 residues. V shed 5 bases and J 2 bases; nucleotides not matched to a gene: 5. Germline V gives CDR1 SGHTA, CDR2 FQGTGA. In nucleotides, the CDR3 is TGTGCCAGCAGCCAAGGGACAGGCCCCTACGAGCAGTACTTC. It yields the protein CASSQGTGPYEQYF.

In DNA, the CDR3 is TGTGCCAGCAGTGAAGGCGCAGGTTATCTATGGGGCTACACCTTC. Its protein product is CASSEGAGYLWGYTF. The chain combines TRBV2 with TRBJ1-2, with unresolved D. V lost 1 base to trimming and J lost 8 bases, with 17 bases between them. The germline V gene encodes CDR1 SNHLY and CDR2 FYNNEI. The CDR3 spans 15 residues.

V is TRBV5-1 and J is TRBJ2-3; 8 positions match TRBD2. Germline V CDR1 and CDR2: SGHRS, YFSETQ. The trim removed 0 bases at V and 3 bases at J, leaving 9 bases unmatched. This CDR3 has 17 residues. CDR3 amino acids: CASSLETGKRGTDTQYF. CDR3 coding DNA: TGCGCCAGCAGCTTGGAAACGGGGAAGCGGGGGACAGATACGCAGTATTTT. Based on the CDR3 plus reference TRBV5-1 and TRBJ2-3, the full variable domain is KAGVTQTPRYLIKTRGQQVTLSCSPISGHRSVSWYQQTPGQGLQFLFEYFSETQRNKGNFPGRFSGRQFSNSRSEMNVSTLELGDSALYLCASSLETGKRGTDTQYFGPGTRLTVL.

The J gene is TRBJ1-2, the V gene TRBV2; TRBD1 matches at 7 bases. This CDR3 spans 13 amino acids. In germline, CDR1 is SNHLY, CDR2 FYNNEI. With V trimmed by 5 bases and J by 3 bases, 3 bases remained unmatched. This CDR3 is CASSPQGYYGYTF. For the CDR3, the DNA is TGTGCCAGCAGTCCACAGGGGTACTATGGCTACACCTTC.

This chain links TRBV5-1 with TRBJ2-2; 8 bases are a match to TRBD1. This CDR3 comprises 14 residues. Germline CDR1 and CDR2: SGHRS and YFSETQ. After removal of 4 bases from V and 4 bases from J, the junction contained 3 bases not matched to a gene. The CDR3 loop reads CASSPDRVTGELFF. CDR3 bases: TGCGCCAGCAGCCCGGACAGGGTCACCGGGGAGCTGTTTTTT.

This clone is categorized as medium-sized. The rearrangement links TRBV6-5 to TRBJ2-7, with 7 positions matching TRBD1. V trimming: 5 bases; J trimming: 3 bases; junction bases outside the gene matches: 10. This CDR3 has 15 amino acids. Germline V gene sequence: CDR1 MNHEY, CDR2 SVGAGI. The CDR3 loop reads CASSQPGQMIYEQYF. The CDR3 DNA sequence: TGTGCCAGCAGTCAACCGGGACAGATGATCTACGAGCAGTACTTC.

DNA of the CDR3: TGCGCCAGCAGCTTGGGGGGGACAGGGACTGGAGGAAACACCATATATTTT. The encoded protein is CASSLGGTGTGGNTIYF. This sequence joins TRBV5-1 and TRBJ1-3; 9 bases fit TRBD1. J was trimmed by 4 bases and V by 0 bases; bases with no gene match: 8. Germline CDR1 and CDR2: SGHRS and YFSETQ. The CDR3 contains 17 residues.

The rearrangement joins TRBV30 to TRBJ1-4; D remains ambiguous. From germline, CDR1 is GTSNPN and CDR2 SVGIG (reference sequence). The CDR3 length is 14 residues. The V gene lost 6 bases and the J gene lost 3 bases, with 14 bases spanning the gap. The CDR3: CACQPGRANEKLFF. The CDR3 DNA is TGTGCCTGTCAACCCGGTCGGGCTAATGAAAAACTGTTTTTT.

On this clone: Other nucleotide sequences from this sample produce the same CDR3. The chain couples TRBV27 to TRBJ2-6; 7 bases are a match to TRBD1. The CDR3 consists of 18 residues. Germline CDR1 reads MNHEY; CDR2 reads SMNVEV (reference sequence). J was trimmed by 1 base and V by 5 bases; bases with no gene match: 11. The CDR3: CASSPRQGQFSGANVLTF. In DNA form, the CDR3 reads TGTGCCAGCAGTCCCCGACAGGGTCAGTTTTCTGGGGCCAACGTCCTGACTTTC.

The gene calls are TRBV9 and TRBJ1-1, with TRBD1 matching 7 bases. The V gene's germline CDR1 is SGDLS and CDR2 YYNGEE. The CDR3 extends over 13 amino acids. The trim removed 3 bases at V and 4 bases at J, leaving 3 bases unmatched. Here the CDR3 DNA reads TGTGCCAGCAGCGAGCCAGGGGGCACTGAAGCTTTCTTT. Translation gives CASSEPGGTEAFF.

This sequence joins TRBV4-3 and TRBJ1-1; possibly TRBD1 for D (6 bases). The germline CDR1 and CDR2 sequences are LGHNA and YSLEER. Trimming stripped 4 bases from V and 6 bases from J, with 18 bases between. The CDR3 has 15 amino acids. CDR3 nucleotides: TGCGCCAGCAGCCTACAACACAGGGTTAATGCTGAAGCTTTCTTT. This translates into CASSLQHRVNAEAFF.

In DNA form, the CDR3 reads TGTGCCAGCAGTTTGATAGGGGACACCTACGAGCAGTACTTC. Translation gives CASSLIGDTYEQYF. The rearrangement uses TRBV28 and TRBJ2-7; possibly TRBD1 for D (6 bases). Trimming left V 3 bases short and J 2 bases short, with 11 bases between. The length of the CDR3 is 14 residues. Germline V gene lookup returns CDR1 MDHEN and CDR2 SYDVKM.

The V and J genes are TRBV30 and TRBJ2-2; 8 bases are a match to TRBD2. Germline V gives CDR1 GTSNPN, CDR2 SVGIG (reference sequence). After removal of 4 bases from V and 5 bases from J, the junction contained 9 bases not matched to a gene. The CDR3 has 15 residues. CDR3 bases: TGTGCCTGGAAATCGGGGGGGGTTGTGACCGGGGAGCTGTTTTTT. Protein sequence: CAWKSGGVVTGELFF. Full variable domain (outside the CDR3, taken from reference TRBV30 and TRBJ2-2): SQTIHQWPATLVQPVGSPLSLECTVEGTSNPNLYWYRQAAGRGLQLLFYSVGIGQISSEVPQNLSASRPQDRQFILSSKKLLLSDSGFYLCAWKSGGVVTGELFFGEGSRLTVL.

The table lists this clone with a few counts. This chain links TRBV30 with TRBJ2-3; 8 bases map to TRBD2. Per germline, CDR1 GTSNPN and CDR2 SVGIG (reference sequence). The V gene end was trimmed by 3 bases and the J gene end by 2 bases; junction bases not matched to a gene: 13. The CDR3 contains 17 residues. The CDR3 reads CAWRPPALAVYTDTQYF. The DNA of the CDR3 is TGTGCCTGGAGACCCCCAGCACTAGCGGTCTACACAGATACGCAGTATTTT.

The chain recombines TRBV29-1 with TRBJ1-5; D is perhaps TRBD1 (5 bases). The CDR3 covers 13 residues. V lost 7 bases to trimming and J lost 0 bases, with 10 bases between them. Germline loops: CDR1 SQVTM, CDR2 ANQGSEA. The CDR3 bases are TGCAGCGGGGAGGACACTAGCAATCAGCCCCAGCATTTT. This translates into CSGEDTSNQPQHF.

The rearrangement joins TRBV11-3 to TRBJ2-3, with D uncertain. The germline V gene encodes CDR1 SGHNT and CDR2 YENEEA. V was clipped by 4 bases and J by 4 bases, with 9 bases between them. There are 13 residues in the CDR3. As DNA, the CDR3 is TGTGCCAGCAGCTGGTACATGGCAGATACGCAGTATTTT. Its protein is CASSWYMADTQYF. The complete variable domain, with remaining parts taken from reference TRBV11-3 and TRBJ2-3, reads EAGVVQSPRYKIIEKKQPVAFWCNPISGHNTLYWYLQNLGQGPELLIRYENEEAVDDSQLPKDRFSAERLKGVDSTLKIQPAELGDSAVYLCASSWYMADTQYFGPGTRLTVL.

J is TRBJ1-1 and V is TRBV28; TRBD1 aligns across 11 bases. From germline, CDR1 is MDHEN and CDR2 SYDVKM. This CDR3 has 15 residues. J gave up 5 bases and V 10 bases, and 12 bases lay outside the gene matches. The CDR3 reads CATRSHRDRGTEAFF. CDR3 nucleotide sequence: TGTGCCACAAGAAGCCACCGGGACAGGGGGACTGAAGCTTTCTTT.

CDR3 sequence (DNA): TGTGCCAGCAGCCCCCTGGGACAGGGGGTTGAGAGTACGCAGTATTTT. Translation: CASSPLGQGVESTQYF. This chain joins TRBV7-9 and TRBJ2-3; 11 positions match TRBD1. The CDR3 spans 16 residues. The V and J ends lost 5 bases and 8 bases, in that order; junction bases with no gene match: 12. CDR1 and CDR2 (germline): SEHNR, FQNEAQ (reference sequence). Full variable domain (rest looked up from reference TRBV7-9 and TRBJ2-3): DTGVSQNPRHKITKRGQNVTFRCDPISEHNRLYWYRQTLGQGPEFLTYFQNEAQLEKSRLLSDRFSAERPKGSFSTLEIQRTEQGDSAMYLCASSPLGQGVESTQYFGPGTRLTVL.

About this clone: Its ends do not fully match the called genes, so a read error is possible. This chain uses TRBV5-1 with TRBJ2-5; D unresolved. The J call may be mistaken, given a closer DNA end match to TRBJ2-7. Per germline, CDR1 SGHRS and CDR2 YFSETQ. The length of the CDR3 is 12 residues. The CDR3 protein is CASSSDIYEQYF. The CDR3 DNA follows: TGCGCCAGTAGCTCCGACATATACGAGCAGTACTTC.

The chain joins TRBV7-8 to TRBJ2-2; D gene ambiguous. Germline V gene lookup returns CDR1 SGHVS and CDR2 FQNEAQ. Trimming removed 4 bases from V and 4 bases from J, with 16 bases in between. This CDR3 contains 16 residues. The CDR3 region has the DNA TGTGCCAGCAGCTCAGCTCTAGGCCGGAGCACCGGGGAGCTGTTTTTT. Protein product: CASSSALGRSTGELFF.

This clone was counted once. The chain has TRBV15 and TRBJ1-5; weak D call: TRBD1 (6 bases). The CDR3 consists of 18 residues. V gave up 2 bases and J gave up 2 bases, with 19 bases separating them. Germline CDR1 reads LNHNV; CDR2 reads YYDKDF (reference sequence). Written as DNA, the CDR3 is TGTGCCACCAGCAGACCCACCGGGGGGCGAATGGGCAATCAGCCCCAGCATTTT. Translation: CATSRPTGGRMGNQPQHF.